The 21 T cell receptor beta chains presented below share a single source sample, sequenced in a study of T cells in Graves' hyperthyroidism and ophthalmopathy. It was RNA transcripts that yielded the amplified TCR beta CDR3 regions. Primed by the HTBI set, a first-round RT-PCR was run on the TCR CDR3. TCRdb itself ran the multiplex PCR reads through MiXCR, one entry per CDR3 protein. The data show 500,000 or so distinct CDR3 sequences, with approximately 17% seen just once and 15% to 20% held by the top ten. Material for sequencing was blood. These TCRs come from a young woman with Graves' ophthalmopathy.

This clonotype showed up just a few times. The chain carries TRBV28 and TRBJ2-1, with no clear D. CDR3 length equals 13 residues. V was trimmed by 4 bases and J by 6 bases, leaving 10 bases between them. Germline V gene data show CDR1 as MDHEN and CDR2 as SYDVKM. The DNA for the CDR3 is TGTGCCAGCAGTTCCCGGCGTAGCAATGAGCAGTTCTTC. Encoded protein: CASSSRRSNEQFF.

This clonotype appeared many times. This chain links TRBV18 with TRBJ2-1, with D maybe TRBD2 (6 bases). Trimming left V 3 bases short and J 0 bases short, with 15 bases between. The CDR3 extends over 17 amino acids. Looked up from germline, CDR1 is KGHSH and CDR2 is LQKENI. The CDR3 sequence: CASSPEGLHSSYNEQFF. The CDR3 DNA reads TGTGCCAGCTCACCGGAGGGGTTACATAGCTCCTACAATGAGCAGTTCTTC.

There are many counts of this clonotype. CDR3: CASSATGRSYEQYF. The CDR3 DNA reads TGTGCCAGCAGTGCGACAGGGCGATCCTACGAGCAGTACTTC. The V gene is TRBV28, the J gene TRBJ2-7; 7 nucleotides line up with TRBD1. The germline gives CDR1 MDHEN, CDR2 SYDVKM. CDR3 length: 14 amino acids. With V trimmed by 5 bases and J by 1 base, 5 bases remained unmatched.

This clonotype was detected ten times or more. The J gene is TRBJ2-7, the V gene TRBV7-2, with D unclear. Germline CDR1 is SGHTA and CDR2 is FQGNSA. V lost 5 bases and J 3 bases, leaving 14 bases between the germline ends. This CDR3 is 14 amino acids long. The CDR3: CASSTGPGHYEQYF. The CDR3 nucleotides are TGTGCCAGCAGCACCGGCCCGGGCCACTACGAGCAGTACTTC.

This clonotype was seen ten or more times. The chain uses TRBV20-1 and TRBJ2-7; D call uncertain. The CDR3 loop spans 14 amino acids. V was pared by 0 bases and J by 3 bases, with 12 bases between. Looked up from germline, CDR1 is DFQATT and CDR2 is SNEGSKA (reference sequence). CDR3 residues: CSARDGWSVYEQYF. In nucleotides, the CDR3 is TGCAGTGCTAGAGATGGGTGGAGCGTCTACGAGCAGTACTTC.

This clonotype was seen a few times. CDR3 sequence (DNA): TGTGCCAGCAGCCTTATGGGAGTGGAAAGGAAAGAGACCCAGTACTTC. It is translated as CASSLMGVERKETQYF. This rearrangement joins TRBV7-9 to TRBJ2-5; the D gene is possibly TRBD2 (5 bases). Germline V gene lookup returns CDR1 SEHNR and CDR2 FQNEAQ (reference sequence). This CDR3 spans 16 amino acids. V was pared by 5 bases and J by 3 bases, with 19 bases between.

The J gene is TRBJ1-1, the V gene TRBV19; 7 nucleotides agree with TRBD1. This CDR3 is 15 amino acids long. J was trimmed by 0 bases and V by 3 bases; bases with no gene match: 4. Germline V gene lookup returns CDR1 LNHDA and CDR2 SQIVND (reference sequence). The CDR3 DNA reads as TGTGCCAGTAGTATGACAGGGCCAATGAACACTGAAGCTTTCTTT. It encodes CASSMTGPMNTEAFF.

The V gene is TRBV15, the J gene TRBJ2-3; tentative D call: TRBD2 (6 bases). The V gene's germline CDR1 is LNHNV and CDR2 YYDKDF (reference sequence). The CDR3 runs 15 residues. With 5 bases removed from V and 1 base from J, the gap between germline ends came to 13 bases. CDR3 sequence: CATSRRSGGTDTQYF. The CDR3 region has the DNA TGTGCCACCAGCCGCCGGTCGGGGGGCACAGATACGCAGTATTTT.

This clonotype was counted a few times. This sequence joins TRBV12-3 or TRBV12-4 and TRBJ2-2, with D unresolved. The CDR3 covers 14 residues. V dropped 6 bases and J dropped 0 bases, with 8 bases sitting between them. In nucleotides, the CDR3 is TGTGCCAGCAGCCACCCCCCGAACACCGGGGAGCTGTTTTTT. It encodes CASSHPPNTGELFF.

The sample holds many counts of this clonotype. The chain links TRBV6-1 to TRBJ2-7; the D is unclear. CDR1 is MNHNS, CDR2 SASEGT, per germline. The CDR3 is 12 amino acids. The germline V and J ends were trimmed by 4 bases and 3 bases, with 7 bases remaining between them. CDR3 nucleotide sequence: TGTGCCAGCAGTGGGCCAAACTACGAGCAGTACTTC. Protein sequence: CASSGPNYEQYF.

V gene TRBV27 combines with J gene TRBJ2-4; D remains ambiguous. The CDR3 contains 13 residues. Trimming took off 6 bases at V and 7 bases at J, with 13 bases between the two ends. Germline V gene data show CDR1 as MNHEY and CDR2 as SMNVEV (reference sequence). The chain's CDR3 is CASRDRVVNIQYF. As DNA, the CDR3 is TGTGCCAGCAGGGATAGAGTGGTGAACATTCAGTACTTC.

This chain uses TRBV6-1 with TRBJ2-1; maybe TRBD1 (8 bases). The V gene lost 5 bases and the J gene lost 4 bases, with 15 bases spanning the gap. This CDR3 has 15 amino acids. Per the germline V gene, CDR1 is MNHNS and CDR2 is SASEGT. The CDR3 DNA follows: TGTGCCAGCAGTCTCACAGGGGGGGATTACAATGAGCAGTTCTTC. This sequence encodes CASSLTGGDYNEQFF.

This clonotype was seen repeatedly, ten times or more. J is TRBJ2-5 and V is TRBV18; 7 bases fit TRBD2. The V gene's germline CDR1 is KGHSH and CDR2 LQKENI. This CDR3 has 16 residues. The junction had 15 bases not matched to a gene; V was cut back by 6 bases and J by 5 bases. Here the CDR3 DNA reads TGTGCCAGCTCGCCTCGACTAGCTATTCGTCAGGAGACCCAGTACTTC. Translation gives CASSPRLAIRQETQYF.

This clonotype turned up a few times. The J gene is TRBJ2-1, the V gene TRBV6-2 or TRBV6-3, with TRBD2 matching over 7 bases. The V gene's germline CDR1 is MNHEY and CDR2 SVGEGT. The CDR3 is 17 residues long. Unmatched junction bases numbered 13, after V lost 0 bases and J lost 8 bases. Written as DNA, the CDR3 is TGTGCCAGCAGTTACTCGATGGGCGGGAGTATCGACGATGAGCAGTTCTTC. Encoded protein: CASSYSMGGSIDDEQFF.

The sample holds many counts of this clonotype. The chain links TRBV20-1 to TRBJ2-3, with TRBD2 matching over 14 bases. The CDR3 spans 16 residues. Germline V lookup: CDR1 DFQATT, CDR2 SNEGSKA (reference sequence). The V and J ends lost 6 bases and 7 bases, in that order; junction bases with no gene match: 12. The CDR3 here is CSAVSETSGRVNTQYF. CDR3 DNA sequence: TGCAGTGCCGTTAGCGAGACTAGCGGGAGGGTAAATACGCAGTATTTT.

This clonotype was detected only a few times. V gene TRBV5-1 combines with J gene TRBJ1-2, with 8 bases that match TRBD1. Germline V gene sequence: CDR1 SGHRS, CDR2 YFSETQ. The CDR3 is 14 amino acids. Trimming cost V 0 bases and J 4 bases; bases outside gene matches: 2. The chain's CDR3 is CASSLDTGGYGYTF. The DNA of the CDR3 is TGCGCCAGCAGCTTGGATACAGGGGGCTATGGCTACACCTTC.

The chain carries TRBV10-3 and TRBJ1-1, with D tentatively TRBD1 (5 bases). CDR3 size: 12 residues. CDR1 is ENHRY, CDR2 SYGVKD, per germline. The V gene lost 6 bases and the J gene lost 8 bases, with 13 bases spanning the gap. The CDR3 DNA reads TGTGCCATCAGCGACAGAGAGAACGAAGCTTTCTTT. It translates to CAISDRENEAFF.

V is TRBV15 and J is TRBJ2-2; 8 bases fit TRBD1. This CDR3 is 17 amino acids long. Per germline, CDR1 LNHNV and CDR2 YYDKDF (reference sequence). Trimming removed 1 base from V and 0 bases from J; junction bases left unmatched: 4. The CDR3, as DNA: TGTGCCACCAGCAGAGGGGGACAGGTTTCGAACACCGGGGAGCTGTTTTTT. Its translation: CATSRGGQVSNTGELFF.

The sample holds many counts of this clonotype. The DNA for the CDR3 is TGTGCCAGCAGTTCCGACAGGGGGGTAACCTACGAGCAGTACTTC. Protein: CASSSDRGVTYEQYF. This rearrangement joins TRBV27 to TRBJ2-7; 9 nucleotides match TRBD1. After removal of 4 bases from V and 2 bases from J, the junction contained 6 bases not matched to a gene. The germline CDR1 and CDR2 sequences are MNHEY and SMNVEV (reference sequence). The CDR3 has 15 residues.

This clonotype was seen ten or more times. The DNA of the CDR3 is TGCGCCAGCAGTGACCAGAGGAACACTGAAGCTTTCTTT. This gives the protein CASSDQRNTEAFF. The chain has TRBV10-1 and TRBJ1-1; D unresolved. Germline V gives CDR1 WNHNN, CDR2 SYGVQD (reference sequence). CDR3 size: 13 residues. V was trimmed by 3 bases and J by 1 base, leaving 6 bases between them.

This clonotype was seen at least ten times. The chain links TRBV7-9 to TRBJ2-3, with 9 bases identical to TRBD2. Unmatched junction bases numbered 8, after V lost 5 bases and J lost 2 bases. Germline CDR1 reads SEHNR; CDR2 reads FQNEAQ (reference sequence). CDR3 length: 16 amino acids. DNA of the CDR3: TGTGCCAGCAGCCCTAGCGGGACCACGATCACAGATACGCAGTATTTT. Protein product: CASSPSGTTITDTQYF.